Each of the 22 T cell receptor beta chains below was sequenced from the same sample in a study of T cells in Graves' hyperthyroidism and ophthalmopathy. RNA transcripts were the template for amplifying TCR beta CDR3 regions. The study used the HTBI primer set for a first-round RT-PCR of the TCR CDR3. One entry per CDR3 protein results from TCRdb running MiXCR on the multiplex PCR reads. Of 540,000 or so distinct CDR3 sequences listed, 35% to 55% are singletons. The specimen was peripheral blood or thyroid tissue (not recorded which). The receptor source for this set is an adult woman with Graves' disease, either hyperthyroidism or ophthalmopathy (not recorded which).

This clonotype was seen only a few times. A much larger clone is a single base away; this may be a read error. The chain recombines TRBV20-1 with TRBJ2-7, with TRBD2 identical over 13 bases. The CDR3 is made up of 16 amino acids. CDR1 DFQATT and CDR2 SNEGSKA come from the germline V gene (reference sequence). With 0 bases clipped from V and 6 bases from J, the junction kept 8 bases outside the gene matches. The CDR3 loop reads CSAREGTSGNPSEQYF. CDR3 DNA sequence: TGCAGTGCTAGAGAGGGGACTAGCGGGAATCCCTCCGAGCAGTACTTC.

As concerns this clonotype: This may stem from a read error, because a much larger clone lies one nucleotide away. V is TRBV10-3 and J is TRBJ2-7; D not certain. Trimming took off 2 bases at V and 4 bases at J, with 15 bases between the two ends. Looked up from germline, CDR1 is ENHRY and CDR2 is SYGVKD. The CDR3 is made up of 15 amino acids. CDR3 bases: TGTGCCATCAGTGAGGCGCATTCTTCCCCTTACGAGCAGTACTTC. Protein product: CAISEAHSSPYEQYF.

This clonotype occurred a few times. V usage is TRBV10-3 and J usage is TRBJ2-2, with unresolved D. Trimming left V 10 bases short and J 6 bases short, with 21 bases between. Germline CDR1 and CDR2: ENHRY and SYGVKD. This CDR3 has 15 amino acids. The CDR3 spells CASSVLRNSAGELFF. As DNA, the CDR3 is TGTGCCAGCAGCGTGTTGAGAAATAGTGCCGGGGAGCTGTTTTTT.

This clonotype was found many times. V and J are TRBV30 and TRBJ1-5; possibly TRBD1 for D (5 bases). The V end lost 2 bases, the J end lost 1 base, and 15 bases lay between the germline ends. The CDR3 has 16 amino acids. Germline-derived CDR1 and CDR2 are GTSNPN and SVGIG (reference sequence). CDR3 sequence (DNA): TGTGCCTGGAGTCATGACCCTGGGGGAAGCAATCAGCCCCAGCATTTT. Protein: CAWSHDPGGSNQPQHF.

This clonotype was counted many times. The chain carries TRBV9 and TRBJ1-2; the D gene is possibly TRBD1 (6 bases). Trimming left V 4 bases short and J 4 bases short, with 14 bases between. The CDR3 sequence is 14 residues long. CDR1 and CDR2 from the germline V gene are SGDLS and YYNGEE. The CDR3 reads CASSSNRASYGYTF. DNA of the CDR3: TGTGCCAGCAGCTCAAACAGGGCAAGCTATGGCTACACCTTC.

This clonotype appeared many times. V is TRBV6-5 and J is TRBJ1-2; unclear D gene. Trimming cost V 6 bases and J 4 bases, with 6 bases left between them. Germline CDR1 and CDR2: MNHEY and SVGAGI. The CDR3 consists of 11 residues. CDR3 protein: CASSGAYGYTF. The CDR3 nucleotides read TGTGCCAGCAGCGGCGCCTATGGCTACACCTTC.

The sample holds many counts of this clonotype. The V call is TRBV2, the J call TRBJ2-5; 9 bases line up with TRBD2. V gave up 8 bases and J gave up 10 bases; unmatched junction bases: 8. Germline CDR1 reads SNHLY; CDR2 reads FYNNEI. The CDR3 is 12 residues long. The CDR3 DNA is TGTGCCAGCTTGCTAGCGGGATGGAGCCAGTACTTC. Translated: CASLLAGWSQYF.

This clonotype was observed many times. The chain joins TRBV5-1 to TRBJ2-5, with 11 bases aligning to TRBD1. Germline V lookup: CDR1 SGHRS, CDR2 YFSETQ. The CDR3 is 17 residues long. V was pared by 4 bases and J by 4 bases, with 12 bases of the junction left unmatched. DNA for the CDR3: TGCGCCAGCAGCCAGGGGGCGGACAGGGGGCGAGGAGAGACCCAGTACTTC. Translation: CASSQGADRGRGETQYF.

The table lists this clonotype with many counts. The CDR3 loop is CASSHHISGSVYEQYF. The CDR3 nucleotides read TGTGCCAGCAGCCACCATATCAGCGGGAGTGTCTACGAGCAGTACTTC. The gene calls are TRBV4-2 and TRBJ2-7, with TRBD2 matching 8 bases. V trimming: 3 bases; J trimming: 3 bases; junction bases outside the gene matches: 10. Germline assignment: CDR1 LGHNA and CDR2 YNFKEQ. CDR3 size: 16 residues.

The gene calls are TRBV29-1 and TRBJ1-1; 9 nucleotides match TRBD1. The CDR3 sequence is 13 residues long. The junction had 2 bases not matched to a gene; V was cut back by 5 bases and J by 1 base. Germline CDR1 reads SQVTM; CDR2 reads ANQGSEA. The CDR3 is CSVLQGANTEAFF. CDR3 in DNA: TGCAGCGTTCTACAGGGGGCGAACACTGAAGCTTTCTTT.

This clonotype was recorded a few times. Written as DNA, the CDR3 is TGTGCCAGCAGCTTAGTACCCGGACTCAATAACTATGGCTACACCTTC. Translation gives CASSLVPGLNNYGYTF. The chain is built from TRBV7-9 and TRBJ1-2; no reliable D call. Germline CDR1 SEHNR, CDR2 FQNEAQ (reference sequence). The CDR3 has 16 amino acids. V lost 1 base and J 1 base, leaving 13 bases between the germline ends. The full variable domain, completed using reference TRBV7-9 and TRBJ1-2, is DTGVSQNPRHKITKRGQNVTFRCDPISEHNRLYWYRQTLGQGPEFLTYFQNEAQLEKSRLLSDRFSAERPKGSFSTLEIQRTEQGDSAMYLCASSLVPGLNNYGYTFGSGTRLTVV.

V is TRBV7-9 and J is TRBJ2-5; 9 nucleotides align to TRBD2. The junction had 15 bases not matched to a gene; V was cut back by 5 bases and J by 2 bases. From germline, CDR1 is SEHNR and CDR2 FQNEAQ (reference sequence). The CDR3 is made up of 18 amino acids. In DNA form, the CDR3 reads TGTGCCAGCAGCCTGGACTCACGACTAGCGGAACTACAAGAGACCCAGTACTTC. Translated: CASSLDSRLAELQETQYF.

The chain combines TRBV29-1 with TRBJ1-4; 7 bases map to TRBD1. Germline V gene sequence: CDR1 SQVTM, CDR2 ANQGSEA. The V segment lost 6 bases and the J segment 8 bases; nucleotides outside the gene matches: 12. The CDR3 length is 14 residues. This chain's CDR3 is CSVSFYRGVEKLFF. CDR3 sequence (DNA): TGCAGCGTCTCTTTTTACAGGGGAGTCGAAAAACTGTTTTTT.

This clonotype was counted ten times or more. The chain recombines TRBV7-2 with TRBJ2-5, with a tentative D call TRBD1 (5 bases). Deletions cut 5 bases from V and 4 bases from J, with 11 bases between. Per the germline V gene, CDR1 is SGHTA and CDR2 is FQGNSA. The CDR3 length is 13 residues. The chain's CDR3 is CASSTQALETQYF. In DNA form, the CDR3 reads TGTGCCAGCAGCACACAGGCCTTAGAGACCCAGTACTTC.

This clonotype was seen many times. CDR3 region: CASSSSHYGYTF. The CDR3, as DNA: TGTGCCAGCAGCAGCAGTCACTATGGCTACACCTTC. The rearrangement uses TRBV2 and TRBJ1-2; D unresolved. Trimming left V 6 bases short and J 3 bases short, with 8 bases between. Germline values: CDR1 SNHLY, CDR2 FYNNEI. The CDR3 is 12 amino acids.

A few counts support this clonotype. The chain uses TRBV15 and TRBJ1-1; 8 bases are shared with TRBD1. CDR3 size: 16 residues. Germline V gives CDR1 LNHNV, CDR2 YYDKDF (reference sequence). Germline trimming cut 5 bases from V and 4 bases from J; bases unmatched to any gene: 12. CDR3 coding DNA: TGTGCCACCAGCTTGACAGGGGCGGGGGTCGGCACTGAAGCTTTCTTT. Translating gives CATSLTGAGVGTEAFF.

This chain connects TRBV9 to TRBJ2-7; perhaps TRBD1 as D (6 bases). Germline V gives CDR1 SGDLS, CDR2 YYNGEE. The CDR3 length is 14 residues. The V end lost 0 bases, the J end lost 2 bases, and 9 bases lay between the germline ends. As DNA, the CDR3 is TGTGCCAGCAGCGTAGACACAGGGACCTACGAGCAGTACTTC. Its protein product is CASSVDTGTYEQYF. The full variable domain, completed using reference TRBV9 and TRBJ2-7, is DSGVTQTPKHLITATGQRVTLRCSPRSGDLSVYWYQQSLDQGLQFLIQYYNGEERAKGNILERFSAQQFPDLHSELNLSSLELGDSALYFCASSVDTGTYEQYFGPGTRLTVT.

In nucleotides, the CDR3 is TGCGCCAGCAGCATTAGCGGACGTGAGCAGTTCTTC. This codes for CASSISGREQFF. The chain couples TRBV5-1 to TRBJ2-1; D perhaps matches TRBD2 (6 bases). The CDR3 runs to 12 residues. Germline V CDR1 and CDR2: SGHRS, YFSETQ. The ends were cut back, 4 bases at V and 9 bases at J, with 11 bases in the middle. Full variable domain (outside the CDR3, taken from reference TRBV5-1 and TRBJ2-1): KAGVTQTPRYLIKTRGQQVTLSCSPISGHRSVSWYQQTPGQGLQFLFEYFSETQRNKGNFPGRFSGRQFSNSRSEMNVSTLELGDSALYLCASSISGREQFFGPGTRLTVL.

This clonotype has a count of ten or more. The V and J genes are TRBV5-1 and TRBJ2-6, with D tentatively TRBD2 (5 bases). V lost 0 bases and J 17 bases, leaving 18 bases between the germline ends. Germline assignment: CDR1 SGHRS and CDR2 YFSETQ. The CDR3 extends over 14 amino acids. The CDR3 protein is CASSLVGAEEPLTF. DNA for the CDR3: TGCGCCAGCAGCTTGGTTGGAGCGGAAGAGCCGTTGACTTTC.

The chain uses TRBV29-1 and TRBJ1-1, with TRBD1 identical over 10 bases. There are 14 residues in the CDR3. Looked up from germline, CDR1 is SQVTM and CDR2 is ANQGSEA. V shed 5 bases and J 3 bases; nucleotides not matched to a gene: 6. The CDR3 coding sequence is TGCAGCGTTTCAAGACAGGGGGCAGACACTGAAGCTTTCTTT. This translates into CSVSRQGADTEAFF.

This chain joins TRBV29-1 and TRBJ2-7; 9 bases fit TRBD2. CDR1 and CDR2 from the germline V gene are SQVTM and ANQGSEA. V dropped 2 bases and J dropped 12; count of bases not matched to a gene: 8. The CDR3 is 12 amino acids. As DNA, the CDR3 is TGCAGCGTTGAACTAGCGGGGCCCGTTTTGTACTTC. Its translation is CSVELAGPVLYF.

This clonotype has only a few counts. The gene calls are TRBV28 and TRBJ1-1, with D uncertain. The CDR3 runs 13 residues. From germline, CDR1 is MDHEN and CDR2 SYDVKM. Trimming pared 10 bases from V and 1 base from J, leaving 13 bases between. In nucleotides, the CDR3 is TGTGCCACCTACAGTGCCCAGAACACTGAAGCTTTCTTT. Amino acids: CATYSAQNTEAFF.